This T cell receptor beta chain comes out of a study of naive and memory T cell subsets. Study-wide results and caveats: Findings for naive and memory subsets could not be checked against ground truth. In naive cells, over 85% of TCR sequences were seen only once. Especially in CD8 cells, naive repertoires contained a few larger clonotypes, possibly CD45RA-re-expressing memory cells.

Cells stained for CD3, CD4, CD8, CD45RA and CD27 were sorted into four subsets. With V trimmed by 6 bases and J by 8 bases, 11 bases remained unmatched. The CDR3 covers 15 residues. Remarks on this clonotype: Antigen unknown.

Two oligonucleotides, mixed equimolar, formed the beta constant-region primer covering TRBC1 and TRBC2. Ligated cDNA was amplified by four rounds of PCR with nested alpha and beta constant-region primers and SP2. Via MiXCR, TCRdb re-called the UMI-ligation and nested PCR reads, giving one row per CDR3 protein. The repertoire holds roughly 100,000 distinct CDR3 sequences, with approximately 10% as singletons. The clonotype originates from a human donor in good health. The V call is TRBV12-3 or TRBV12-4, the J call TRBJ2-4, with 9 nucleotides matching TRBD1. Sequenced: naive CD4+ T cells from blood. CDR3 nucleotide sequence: TGTGCCAGCAGCCAAAGGACAGGGGAGGGGGACATTCAGTACTTC. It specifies CASSQRTGEGDIQYF.